This TCR beta chain was recorded in a study of blood T cell repertoires in COVID-19. Original processing methods: Using reference gene primer amplification, nucleated cell counts were estimated. Repertoires were generated with immunoSEQ multiplex PCR, while TCRdb's copy carries only in-frame clones and drops some. V, J and clone size are those of that table, while D and trimming were read from the DNA. The sample has about 39,000 clones; 80% to 90% are singletons. Germline V CDR1 and CDR2: MNHEY, SMNVEV (reference sequence). The length of the CDR3 is 12 residues. V lost 2 bases, J lost 4 bases, and 5 bases lay in between.

What was sequenced was peripheral blood. The sequence came from a man aged 40-49 years with active COVID-19. V usage is TRBV27 and J usage is TRBJ1-2, with D hard to call. The CDR3 spells CASSLNGYGYTF. CDR3 sequence (DNA): TGTGCCAGCAGTTTAAACGGCTATGGCTACACCTTC.